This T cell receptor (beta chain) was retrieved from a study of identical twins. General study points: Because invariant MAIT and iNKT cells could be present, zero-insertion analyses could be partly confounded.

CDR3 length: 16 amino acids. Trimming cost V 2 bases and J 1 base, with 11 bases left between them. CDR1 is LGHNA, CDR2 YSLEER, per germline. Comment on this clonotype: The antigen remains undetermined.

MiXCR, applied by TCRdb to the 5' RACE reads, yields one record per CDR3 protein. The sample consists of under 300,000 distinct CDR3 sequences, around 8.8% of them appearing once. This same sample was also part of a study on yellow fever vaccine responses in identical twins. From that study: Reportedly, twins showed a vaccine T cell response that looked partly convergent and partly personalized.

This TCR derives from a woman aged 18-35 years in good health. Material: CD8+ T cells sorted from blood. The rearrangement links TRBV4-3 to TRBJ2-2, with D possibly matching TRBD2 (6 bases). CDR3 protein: CASSQFARENTGELFF. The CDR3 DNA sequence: TGCGCCAGCAGCCAATTTGCGCGGGAGAACACCGGGGAGCTGTTTTTT.